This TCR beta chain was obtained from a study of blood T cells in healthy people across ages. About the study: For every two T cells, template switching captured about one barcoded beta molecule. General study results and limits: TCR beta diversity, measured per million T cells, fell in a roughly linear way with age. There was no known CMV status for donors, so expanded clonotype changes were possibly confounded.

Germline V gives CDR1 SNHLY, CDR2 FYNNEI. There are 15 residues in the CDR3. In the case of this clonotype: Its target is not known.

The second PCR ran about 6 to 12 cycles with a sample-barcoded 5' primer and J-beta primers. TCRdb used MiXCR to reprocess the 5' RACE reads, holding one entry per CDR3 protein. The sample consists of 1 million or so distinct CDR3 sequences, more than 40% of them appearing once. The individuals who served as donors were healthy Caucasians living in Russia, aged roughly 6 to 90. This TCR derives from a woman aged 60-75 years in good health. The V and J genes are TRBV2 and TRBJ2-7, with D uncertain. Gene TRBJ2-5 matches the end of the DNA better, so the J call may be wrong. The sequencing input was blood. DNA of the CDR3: TGTGCCAGCCAAAAAAACGTGGGTATCGGAGAGACCCAGTACTTC. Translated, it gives CASQKNVGIGETQYF.